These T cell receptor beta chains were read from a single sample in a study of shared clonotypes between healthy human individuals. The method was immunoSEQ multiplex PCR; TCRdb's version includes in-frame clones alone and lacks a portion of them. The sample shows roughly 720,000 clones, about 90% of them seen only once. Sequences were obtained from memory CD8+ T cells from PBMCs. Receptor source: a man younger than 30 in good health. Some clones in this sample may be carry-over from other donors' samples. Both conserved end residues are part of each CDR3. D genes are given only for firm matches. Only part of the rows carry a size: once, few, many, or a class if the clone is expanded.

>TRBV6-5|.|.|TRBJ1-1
CASSYGSENTEAFF
TGTGCCAGCAGTTACGGCAGTGAAAACACTGAAGCTTTCTTT
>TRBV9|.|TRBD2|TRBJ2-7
CASSTASGNFEQYF
TGTGCCAGCAGCACCGCTAGCGGGAACTTCGAGCAGTACTTC
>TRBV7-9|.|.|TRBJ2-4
CASRPEGGLAKNIQYF
TGTGCCAGCCGCCCTGAGGGGGGGCTAGCCAAAAACATTCAGTACTTC
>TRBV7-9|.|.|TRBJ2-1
CASSLYNSHNEQFF
TGTGCCAGCAGCTTATATAACAGCCACAATGAGCAGTTCTTC
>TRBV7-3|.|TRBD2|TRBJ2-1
CASSLTPGLNNEQFF
TGTGCCAGCAGCTTAACACCGGGACTAAACAATGAGCAGTTCTTC
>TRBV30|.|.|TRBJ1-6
CAWCPGHHNSPLHF
TGTGCCTGGTGTCCGGGACACCATAATTCACCCCTCCACTTT
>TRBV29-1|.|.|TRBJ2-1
CSVEKGMLERNSYNEQFF
TGCAGCGTCGAAAAGGGAATGTTAGAGCGGAACTCCTACAATGAGCAGTTCTTC
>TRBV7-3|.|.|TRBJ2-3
CASSDRAGRTDTQYF
TGTGCCAGCAGCGATAGGGCGGGACGGACAGATACGCAGTATTTT
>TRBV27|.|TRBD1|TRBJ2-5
CASRRDRGMLQETQYF
TGTGCCAGCCGCCGGGACAGGGGTATGCTGCAAGAGACCCAGTACTTC
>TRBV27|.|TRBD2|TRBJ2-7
CASSERTSEHYEQYF
TGTGCCAGCAGTGAAAGGACTAGCGAGCACTACGAGCAGTACTTC
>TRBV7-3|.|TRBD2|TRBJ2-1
CASSLTRGTSRYEQFF
TGTGCCAGCAGCTTAACCCGGGGGACTAGCCGGTATGAGCAGTTCTTC
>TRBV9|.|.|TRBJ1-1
CASSVGRGTEAFF
TGTGCCAGCAGCGTAGGCAGGGGTACTGAAGCTTTCTTT
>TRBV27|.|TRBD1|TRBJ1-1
CASRDRGDMNTEAFF
TGTGCCAGCCGTGACAGGGGCGACATGAACACTGAAGCTTTCTTT
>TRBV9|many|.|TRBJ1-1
CASSVLRDKNTEAFF
TGTGCCAGCAGCGTATTGAGGGACAAGAACACTGAAGCTTTCTTT
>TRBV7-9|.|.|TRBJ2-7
CASSLVQGTPVSYEQYF
TGTGCCAGCAGCCTAGTGCAGGGCACCCCCGTCTCCTACGAGCAGTACTTC
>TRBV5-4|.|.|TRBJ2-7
CASSSGDRSYEQYF
TGTGCCAGCAGCTCGGGTGACAGGTCCTACGAGCAGTACTTC
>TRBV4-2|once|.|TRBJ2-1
CASSHERSPEDEQFF
TGTGCCAGCAGCCACGAGCGGAGCCCGGAAGATGAGCAGTTCTTC
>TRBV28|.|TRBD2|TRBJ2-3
CASSQGLAGAGDTQYF
TGTGCCAGCAGTCAGGGCCTAGCGGGAGCCGGAGATACGCAGTATTTT
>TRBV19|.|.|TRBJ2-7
CASSMGLRSYEQYF
TGTGCCAGTAGTATGGGGTTGAGGAGTTACGAGCAGTACTTC